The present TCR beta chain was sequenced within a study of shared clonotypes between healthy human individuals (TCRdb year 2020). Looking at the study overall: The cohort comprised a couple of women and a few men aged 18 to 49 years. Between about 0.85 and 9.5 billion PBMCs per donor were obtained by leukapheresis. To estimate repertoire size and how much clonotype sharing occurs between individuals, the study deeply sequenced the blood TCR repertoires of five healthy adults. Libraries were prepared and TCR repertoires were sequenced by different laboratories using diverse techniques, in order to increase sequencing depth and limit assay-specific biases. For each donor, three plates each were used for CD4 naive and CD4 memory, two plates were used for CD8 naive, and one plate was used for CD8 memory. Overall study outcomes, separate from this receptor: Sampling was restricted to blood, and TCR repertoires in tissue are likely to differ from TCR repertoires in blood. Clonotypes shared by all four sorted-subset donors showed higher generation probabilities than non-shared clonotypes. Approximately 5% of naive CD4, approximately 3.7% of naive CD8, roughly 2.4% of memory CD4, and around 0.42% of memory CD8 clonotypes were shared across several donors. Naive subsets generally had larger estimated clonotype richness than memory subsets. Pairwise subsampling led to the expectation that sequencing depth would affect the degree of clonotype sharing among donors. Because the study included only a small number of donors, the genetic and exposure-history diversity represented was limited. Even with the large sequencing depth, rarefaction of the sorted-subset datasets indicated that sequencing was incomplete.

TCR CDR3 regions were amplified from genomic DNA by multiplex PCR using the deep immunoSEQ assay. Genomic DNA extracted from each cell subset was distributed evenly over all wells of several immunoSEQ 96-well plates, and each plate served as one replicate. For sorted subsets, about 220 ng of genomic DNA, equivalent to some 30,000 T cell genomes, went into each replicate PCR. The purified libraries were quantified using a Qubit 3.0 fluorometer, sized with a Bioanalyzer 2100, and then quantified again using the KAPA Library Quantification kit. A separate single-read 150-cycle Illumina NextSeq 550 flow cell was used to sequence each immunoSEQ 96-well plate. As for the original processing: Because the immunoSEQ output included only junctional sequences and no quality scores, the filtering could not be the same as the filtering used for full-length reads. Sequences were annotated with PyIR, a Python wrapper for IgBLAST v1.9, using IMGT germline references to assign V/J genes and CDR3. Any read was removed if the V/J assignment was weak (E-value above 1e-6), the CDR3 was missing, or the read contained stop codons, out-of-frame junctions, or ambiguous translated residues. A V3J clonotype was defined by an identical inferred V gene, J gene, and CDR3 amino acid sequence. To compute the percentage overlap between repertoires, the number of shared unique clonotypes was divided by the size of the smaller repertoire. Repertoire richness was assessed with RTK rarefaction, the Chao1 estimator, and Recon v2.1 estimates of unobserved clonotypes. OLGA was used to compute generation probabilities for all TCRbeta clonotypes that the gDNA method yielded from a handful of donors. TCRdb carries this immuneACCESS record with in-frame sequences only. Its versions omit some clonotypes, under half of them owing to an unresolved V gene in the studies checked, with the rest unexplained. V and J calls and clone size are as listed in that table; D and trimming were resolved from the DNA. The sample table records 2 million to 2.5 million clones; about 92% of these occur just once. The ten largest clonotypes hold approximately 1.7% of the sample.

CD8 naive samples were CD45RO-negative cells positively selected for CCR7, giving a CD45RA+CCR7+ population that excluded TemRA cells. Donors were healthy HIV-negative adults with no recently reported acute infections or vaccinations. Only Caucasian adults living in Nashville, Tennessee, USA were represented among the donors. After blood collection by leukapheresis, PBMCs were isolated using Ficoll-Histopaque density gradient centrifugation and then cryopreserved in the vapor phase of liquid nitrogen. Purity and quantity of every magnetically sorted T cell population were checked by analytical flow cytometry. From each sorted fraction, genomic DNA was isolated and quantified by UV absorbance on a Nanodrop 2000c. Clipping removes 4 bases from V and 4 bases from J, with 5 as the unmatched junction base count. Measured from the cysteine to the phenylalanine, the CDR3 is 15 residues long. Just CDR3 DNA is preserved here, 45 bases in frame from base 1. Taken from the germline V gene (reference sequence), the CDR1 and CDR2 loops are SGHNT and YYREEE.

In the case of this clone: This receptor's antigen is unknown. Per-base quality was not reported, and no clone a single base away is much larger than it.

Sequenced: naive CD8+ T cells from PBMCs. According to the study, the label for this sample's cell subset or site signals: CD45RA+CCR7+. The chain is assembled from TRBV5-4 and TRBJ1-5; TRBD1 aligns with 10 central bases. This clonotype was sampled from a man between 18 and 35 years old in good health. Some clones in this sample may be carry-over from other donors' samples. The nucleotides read TGTGCCAGCAGCGCGGACAGGGGGTCTAATCAGCCCCAGCATTTT. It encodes CASSADRGSNQPQHF.